This TCR beta chain is drawn from a study of beta chain features in type 1 diabetes. Germline V gene sequence: CDR1 SGHRS, CDR2 YFSETQ. There are 15 residues in the CDR3. The V and J ends lost 4 bases and 5 bases, in that order; junction bases with no gene match: 11. Of note for this clone: Its specificity is not known.

Every bit of the isolated RNA underwent reverse transcription, so sequencing read expressed TCRB transcripts. TCRdb's table, derived via immunoSEQ multiplex PCR, lists solely in-frame clones and lacks some. The table shows about 250,000 clones, with less than 15% occurring only once. Notes on the study in general: Diminished insertions and augmented deletions at VDJ junctions characterized type 1 diabetes patients.

The J gene is TRBJ1-2, the V gene TRBV5-1, with 7 bases lining up with TRBD1. The TCR was taken from a woman aged 40 to 50 in good health. Sequencing used naive CD4+ T cells from blood. The CDR3 protein is CASSPGQVAAYGYTF. For the CDR3, the DNA is TGCGCCAGCAGCCCTGGACAGGTCGCGGCTTATGGCTACACCTTC.